Sequencing of this T cell receptor beta chain was carried out in a study of blood T cell repertoires in COVID-19. Germline V gene lookup returns CDR1 SEHNR and CDR2 FQNEAQ (reference sequence). Losses at the gene ends were 4 bases for V and 0 bases for J; bases not matched to a gene: 10. The CDR3 sequence is 17 residues long. Original processing notes: Nucleated cell counts were estimated from reference gene primer amplification. Produced via immunoSEQ multiplex PCR; TCRdb's table is partial and in-frame only. From that table come the V and J calls and clone size; the DNA was used to work out D and trimming. The data hold around 170,000 clones, with 89% observed a single time.

The chain recombines TRBV7-9 with TRBJ1-2, with 8 bases fitting TRBD1. The TCR was taken from a man in his 60s with acute or convalescent COVID-19. Sequenced: peripheral blood. CDR3 sequence (DNA): TGTGCCAGCAGCTCCCCCGGACAGGGAAGTTCTAACTATGGCTACACCTTC. This gives the protein CASSSPGQGSSNYGYTF. Together with reference TRBV7-9 and TRBJ1-2, the CDR3 gives the full variable domain: DTGVSQNPRHKITKRGQNVTFRCDPISEHNRLYWYRQTLGQGPEFLTYFQNEAQLEKSRLLSDRFSAERPKGSFSTLEIQRTEQGDSAMYLCASSSPGQGSSNYGYTFGSGTRLTVV.